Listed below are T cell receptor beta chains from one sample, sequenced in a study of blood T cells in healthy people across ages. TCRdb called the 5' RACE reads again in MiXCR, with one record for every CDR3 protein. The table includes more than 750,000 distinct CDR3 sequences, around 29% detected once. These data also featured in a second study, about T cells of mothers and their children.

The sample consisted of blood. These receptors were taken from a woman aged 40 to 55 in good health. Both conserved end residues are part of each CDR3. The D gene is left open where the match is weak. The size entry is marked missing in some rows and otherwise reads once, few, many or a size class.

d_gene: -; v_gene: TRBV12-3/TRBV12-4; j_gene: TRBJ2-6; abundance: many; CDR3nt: TGTGCCAGCACCCTAGGCTCTGGGGCCAACGTCCTGACTTTC; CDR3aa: CASTLGSGANVLTF
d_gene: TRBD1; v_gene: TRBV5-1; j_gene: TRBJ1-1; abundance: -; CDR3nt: TGCGCCAGCAGCGCCTGGACAGGGACCATGAACACTGAAGCTTTCTTT; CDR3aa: CASSAWTGTMNTEAFF
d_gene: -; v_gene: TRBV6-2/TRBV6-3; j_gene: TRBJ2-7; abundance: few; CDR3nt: TGTGCCAGCAGTTACTCGATGGCAGCCGAGCAGTACTTC; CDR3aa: CASSYSMAAEQYF
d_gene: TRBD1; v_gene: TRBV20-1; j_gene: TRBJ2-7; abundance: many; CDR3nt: TGCAGTGCTAGAGATGGGACAGGGAGACCCTACGAGCAGTACTTC; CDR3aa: CSARDGTGRPYEQYF
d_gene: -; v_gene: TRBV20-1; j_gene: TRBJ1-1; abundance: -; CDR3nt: TGCAGTGCTAGAGATTCCCGGCGGGGTCGGGGTTACATGAACACTGAAGCTTTCTTT; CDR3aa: CSARDSRRGRGYMNTEAFF
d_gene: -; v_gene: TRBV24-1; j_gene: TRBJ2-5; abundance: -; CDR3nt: TGTGCCACCAGTGATCCTCAAGAGACCCAGTACTTC; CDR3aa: CATSDPQETQYF
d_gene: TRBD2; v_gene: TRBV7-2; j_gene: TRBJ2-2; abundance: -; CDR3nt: TGTGCCAGCAGCTTAGCCCTAGCGGGGGCCTCGAACACCGGGGAGCTGTTTTTT; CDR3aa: CASSLALAGASNTGELFF
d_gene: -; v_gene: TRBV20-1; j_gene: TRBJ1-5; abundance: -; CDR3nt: TGCAGTGCTACCCTTCGGGGTCAGCCCCAGCATTTT; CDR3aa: CSATLRGQPQHF
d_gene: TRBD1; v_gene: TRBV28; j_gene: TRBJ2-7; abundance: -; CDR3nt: TGTGCCAGCAGTTTATGGACAGGGGGGAAGTCCGAGCAGTACTTC; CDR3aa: CASSLWTGGKSEQYF
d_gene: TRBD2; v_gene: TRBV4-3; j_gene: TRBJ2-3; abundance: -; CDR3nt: TGCGCCAGCAGCCAAGAGACCCGGACTAGCGGGGGAACAGATACGCAGTATTTT; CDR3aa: CASSQETRTSGGTDTQYF
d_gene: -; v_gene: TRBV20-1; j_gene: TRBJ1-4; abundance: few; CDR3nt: TGCAGTGCTAGATCGGGGAGTGACGAAAAACTGTTTTTT; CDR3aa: CSARSGSDEKLFF
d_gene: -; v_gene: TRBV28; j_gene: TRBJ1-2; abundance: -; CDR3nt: TGTGCCAGCAGTTCACGGGTCAGGGGAGGCCCGGTCTATGGCTACACCTTC; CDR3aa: CASSSRVRGGPVYGYTF
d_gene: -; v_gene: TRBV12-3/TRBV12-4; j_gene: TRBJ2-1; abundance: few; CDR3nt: TGTGCCAGCAGTTTGGGCAGTTCACGGGAGCAGTTCTTC; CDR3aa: CASSLGSSREQFF
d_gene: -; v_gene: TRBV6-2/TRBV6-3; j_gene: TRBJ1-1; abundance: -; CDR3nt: TGTGCCAGCAGTTACAATTTCCGGGGGCTGAACACTGAAGCTTTCTTT; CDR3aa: CASSYNFRGLNTEAFF
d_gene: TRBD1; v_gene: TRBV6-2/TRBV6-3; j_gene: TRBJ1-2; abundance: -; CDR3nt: TGTGCCAGCAGTTCTCCGGGACAGGGGCAAATTTTTGACAACTATGGCTACACCTTC; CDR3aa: CASSSPGQGQIFDNYGYTF
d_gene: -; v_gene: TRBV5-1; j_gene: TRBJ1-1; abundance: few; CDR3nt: TGCGCCAGCAGCTTTACAGGGATGAGCACTGAAGCTTTCTTT; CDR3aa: CASSFTGMSTEAFF
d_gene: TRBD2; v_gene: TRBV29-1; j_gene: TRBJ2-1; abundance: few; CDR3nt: TGCAGCGGTATAACGGGGGGAAGTGAGCAGTTCTTC; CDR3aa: CSGITGGSEQFF
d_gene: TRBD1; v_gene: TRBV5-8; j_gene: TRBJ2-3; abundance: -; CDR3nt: TGTGCCAGCAGCTTAGAACAGGGGCGGACAGATACGCAGTATTTT; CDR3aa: CASSLEQGRTDTQYF
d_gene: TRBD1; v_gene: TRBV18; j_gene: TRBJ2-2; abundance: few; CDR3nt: TGTCCCAGCTCACCTCAGGGGGAAGACACCGGGGAGCTGTTTTTT; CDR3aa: CPSSPQGEDTGELFF
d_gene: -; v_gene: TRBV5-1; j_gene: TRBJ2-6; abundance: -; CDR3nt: TGCGCCAGCAGTCGACAGGGACTAGACTCTGGGGCCAACGTCCTGACTTTC; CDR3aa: CASSRQGLDSGANVLTF
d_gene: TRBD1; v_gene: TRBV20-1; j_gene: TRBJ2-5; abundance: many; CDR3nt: TGCAGTGCCGACAGGGCCGAGGAGACCCAGTACTTC; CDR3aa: CSADRAEETQYF
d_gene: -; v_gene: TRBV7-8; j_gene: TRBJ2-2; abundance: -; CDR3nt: TGTGTCAGCAGCTCAGGACAGTCCGGGGAGCTGTTTTTT; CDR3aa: CVSSSGQSGELFF
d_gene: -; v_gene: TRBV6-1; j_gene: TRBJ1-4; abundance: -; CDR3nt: TGTGCCAGCAGTGAAGCCCTCGGCAGGGCCGCAACTAATGAAAAACTGTTTTTT; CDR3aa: CASSEALGRAATNEKLFF